Below are 22 T cell receptor beta chains sequenced from a single sample in a study of blood T cell repertoires in COVID-19 (dated by TCRdb to about 2020). The library was built by means of the immunoSEQ multiplex PCR assay. TCRdb mirrors the immuneACCESS table, restricted to in-frame sequences. Some clones are absent from its copies; in checked studies, under half trace to an unresolved V gene, and the reason for the others is unknown. In this sample the table shows roughly 240,000 clones, roughly 85% of which occur a single time. Around 10% of the sample is taken by the ten largest. Specimen: PBMCs or T cells enriched from blood (not recorded which). The receptors come from a woman in her fifties or sixties with acute COVID-19.

The V and J genes are TRBV27 and TRBJ1-1; the D gene is possibly TRBD1 (5 bases). Germline V CDR1 and CDR2: MNHEY, SMNVEV (reference sequence). V lost 8 bases and J lost 5, with 21 bases in between. The CDR3 consists of 15 residues. In DNA form, the CDR3 reads TGTGCCAGCGGGTCGGCCGGGGCAGGAGGGACTGAAGCTTTCTTT. This sequence encodes CASGSAGAGGTEAFF.

The chain is built from TRBV27 and TRBJ1-6; 7 nucleotides align to TRBD1. Losses at the gene ends were 6 bases for V and 7 bases for J; bases not matched to a gene: 6. Germline V CDR1 and CDR2: MNHEY, SMNVEV (reference sequence). This CDR3 spans 14 amino acids. CDR3 in amino acids: CASSQDRSNSPLHF. CDR3 coding DNA: TGTGCCAGCAGCCAGGACAGGAGCAATTCACCCCTCCACTTT.

The sample holds a few counts of this clone. The chain carries TRBV7-2 and TRBJ1-3, with no clear D. CDR3 size: 14 residues. The germline V gene has CDR1 SGHTA and CDR2 FQGNSA. The V end lost 0 bases, the J end lost 2 bases, and 5 bases lay between the germline ends. The CDR3 coding sequence is TGTGCCAGCAGCTTAGCTGTTACTGGAAACACCATATATTTT. This translates into CASSLAVTGNTIYF.

The gene calls are TRBV7-2 and TRBJ1-1, with D possibly TRBD1 on 5 matching bases. Germline loops: CDR1 SGHTA, CDR2 FQGNSA. This CDR3 is built from 13 residues. Trimming shortened V by 7 bases and J by 3 bases, and 12 bases separated the two germline ends. The DNA of the CDR3 is TGTGCCAGCATCTGGAGGGGTTACACTGAAGCTTTCTTT. This codes for CASIWRGYTEAFF.

The rearrangement joins TRBV6-5 to TRBJ1-1; 9 bases match TRBD1. The V gene's germline CDR1 is MNHEY and CDR2 SVGAGI. The V and J ends lost 10 bases and 7 bases, in that order; junction bases with no gene match: 16. The CDR3 runs 15 residues. The CDR3: CATLTGGVDLGEAFF. The CDR3 nucleotides read TGTGCCACCCTTACAGGGGGCGTCGATTTAGGTGAAGCTTTCTTT.

V gene TRBV7-9 combines with J gene TRBJ1-1; D may be TRBD1 (6 bases). The CDR3 runs 15 residues. Germline V gives CDR1 SEHNR, CDR2 FQNEAQ (reference sequence). V lost 5 bases to trimming and J lost 0 bases, with 13 bases between them. The CDR3 DNA is TGTGCCAGCAGCCTAGGAGCAGGGGTGAACACTGAAGCTTTCTTT. Amino acids: CASSLGAGVNTEAFF.

V gene TRBV3-1 (or the pseudogene TRBV3-2) combines with J gene TRBJ1-2; the D gene is possibly TRBD1 (5 bases). Trimming removed 4 bases from V and 4 bases from J, with 13 bases in between. Looked up from germline, CDR1 is LGHDT and CDR2 is YNNKEL (reference sequence). The CDR3 sequence is 14 residues long. CDR3 nucleotide sequence: TGTGCCAGCAGCCCGCTGGGGGGTACCTATGGCTACACCTTC. Translated: CASSPLGGTYGYTF.

The rearrangement uses TRBV7-8 and TRBJ1-2; D might be TRBD1 (5 bases). Germline CDR1 is SGHVS and CDR2 is FQNEAQ. The CDR3 length is 14 residues. The V end lost 2 bases, the J end lost 4 bases, and 11 bases lay between the germline ends. DNA of the CDR3: TGTGCCAGCAGCTTAATTGTGGGGGGCTATGGCTACACCTTC. Translation: CASSLIVGGYGYTF.

The J gene is TRBJ2-7, the V gene TRBV5-1; no clear D gene. Trimming cost V 0 bases and J 6 bases, with 7 bases left between them. There are 12 residues in the CDR3. CDR1 is SGHRS and CDR2 is YFSETQ in the germline V gene. The CDR3 coding sequence is TGCGCCAGCAGCTTGGAACTAACCGAGCAGTACTTC. This sequence encodes CASSLELTEQYF.

The rearrangement joins TRBV18 to TRBJ1-1; D gene uncertain. Trimming removed 6 bases at V and 0 bases at J, with 14 bases between. The CDR3 runs 15 residues. CDR1 is KGHSH, CDR2 LQKENI, per germline. DNA of the CDR3: TGTGCCAGCTCGCCCACAGTCTCAATGAACACTGAAGCTTTCTTT. Encoded protein: CASSPTVSMNTEAFF.

V gene TRBV4-1 combines with J gene TRBJ1-5; D gene uncertain. V lost 1 base, J lost 3 bases, and 10 bases lay in between. Germline V gene sequence: CDR1 MGHRA, CDR2 YSYEKL. The CDR3 is 15 amino acids. The CDR3 DNA reads as TGCGCCAGCAGCCAAGGGGCAGCATACAATCAGCCCCAGCATTTT. Residues: CASSQGAAYNQPQHF.

This clone was observed once. The rearrangement uses TRBV19 and TRBJ1-6; D may be TRBD1 (5 bases). Germline assignment: CDR1 LNHDA and CDR2 SQIVND (reference sequence). The CDR3 is 14 residues long. Trimming took off 4 bases at V and 7 bases at J, with 11 bases between the two ends. This CDR3 reads CASSTTEPNSPLHF. For the CDR3, the DNA is TGTGCCAGTAGTACGACAGAACCGAATTCACCCCTCCACTTT.

This sequence joins TRBV19 and TRBJ2-7, with D unclear. Per the germline V gene, CDR1 is LNHDA and CDR2 is SQIVND (reference sequence). Trimming cost V 0 bases and J 1 base, with 7 bases left between them. CDR3 length: 14 residues. The CDR3 region is CASSIDLASYEQYF. The CDR3 bases are TGTGCCAGTAGTATAGATTTGGCATCCTACGAGCAGTACTTC.

This clone was seen a few times. The chain recombines TRBV7-8 with TRBJ2-7; possibly TRBD2 for D (5 bases). This CDR3 has 14 amino acids. The V gene lost 6 bases and the J gene lost 5 bases, with 17 bases spanning the gap. Germline-derived CDR1 and CDR2 are SGHVS and FQNEAQ. CDR3 sequence (DNA): TGTGCCAGCAGGGGGAGCGAGACCGTTCACGAGCAGTACTTC. Protein product: CASRGSETVHEQYF.

The chain carries TRBV6-1 and TRBJ1-6; no definite D call. Germline V gene lookup returns CDR1 MNHNS and CDR2 SASEGT. CDR3 size: 15 residues. Trimming cost V 3 bases and J 6 bases, with 12 bases left between them. The CDR3: CASSEANSRNSPLHF. The CDR3 DNA reads as TGTGCCAGCAGTGAGGCGAACAGCCGTAATTCACCCCTCCACTTT.

This chain connects TRBV6-6 to TRBJ1-1; TRBD1 matches 11 bases. Germline assignment: CDR1 MNHNY and CDR2 SVGAGI (reference sequence). Trimming removed 5 bases from V and 5 bases from J; junction bases left unmatched: 7. CDR3 length equals 15 residues. CDR3: CASSRGQGVGTEAFF. In DNA, the CDR3 is TGTGCCAGCAGTCGGGGACAGGGGGTCGGTACTGAAGCTTTCTTT.

The rearrangement links TRBV15 to TRBJ1-1; TRBD1 might be the D (5 bases). CDR3 length: 14 residues. V was cut by 5 bases and J by 0 bases, with 10 bases left in between. Per germline, CDR1 LNHNV and CDR2 YYDKDF (reference sequence). CDR3 coding DNA: TGTGCCACCAGCCGCCCGGACATGAACACTGAAGCTTTCTTT. Protein product: CATSRPDMNTEAFF.

The chain couples TRBV6-5 to TRBJ1-3; maybe TRBD1 (5 bases). The V gene's germline CDR1 is MNHEY and CDR2 SVGAGI. The CDR3 sequence is 15 residues long. V shed 5 bases and J shed 0 bases, with 11 bases lying between them. The CDR3: CASSRTGASGNTIYF. In DNA, the CDR3 is TGTGCCAGCAGTAGAACAGGCGCCTCTGGAAACACCATATATTTT.

The gene calls are TRBV7-2 and TRBJ2-7, with D perhaps TRBD1 (5 bases). V dropped 0 bases and J dropped 0 bases, with 9 bases sitting between them. Per the germline V gene, CDR1 is SGHTA and CDR2 is FQGNSA. The CDR3 has 15 amino acids. The CDR3 sequence: CASSLAPGSSYEQYF. The CDR3 DNA follows: TGTGCCAGCAGCTTAGCGCCAGGGTCCTCCTACGAGCAGTACTTC.

This clone has only one observation. The CDR3 DNA is TGTGCCAGCAGTAAATTCGGGATCGGGGGCTACACCTTC. Protein sequence: CASSKFGIGGYTF. The chain combines TRBV25-1 with TRBJ1-2; D not certain. CDR1 and CDR2 (germline): MGHDK, SYGVNS. CDR3 length equals 13 residues. V shed 5 bases and J shed 8 bases, with 15 bases lying between them.

This clone showed up just once. The CDR3 DNA reads TGTGCCAGCACCCGTAGCAATCAGCCCCAGCATTTT. The encoded protein is CASTRSNQPQHF. The chain joins TRBV12-3 or TRBV12-4 to TRBJ1-5; D uncertain. CDR3 length: 12 residues. V dropped 7 bases and J dropped 0 bases, with 4 bases sitting between them.

The chain combines TRBV7-9 with TRBJ1-1; D remains unclear. Trimming pared 0 bases from V and 0 bases from J, leaving 5 bases between. Germline V gene data show CDR1 as SEHNR and CDR2 as FQNEAQ (reference sequence). This CDR3 contains 14 residues. CDR3 in DNA: TGTGCCAGCAGCTTAGCCGCGGTGAACACTGAAGCTTTCTTT. It specifies CASSLAAVNTEAFF.